Presented here are 2 T cell receptor beta chains from one specimen sequenced in a study of blood T cell repertoires in COVID-19. Assay used: immunoSEQ multiplex PCR; TCRdb lists only in-frame clones, some missing. The table includes 390,000 or so clones, 80% to 90% detected once. Sequencing input: PBMCs or T cells enriched from blood (not recorded which). The receptors come from a man aged 18 to 30 who had recovered from COVID-19.

The V gene is TRBV7-2, the J gene TRBJ2-2; 8 bases agree with TRBD2. The length of the CDR3 is 16 residues. Germline V gene lookup returns CDR1 SGHTA and CDR2 FQGNSA. Trimming cost V 1 base and J 5 bases; bases outside gene matches: 6. The CDR3 here is CASSLDSGIETGELFF. CDR3 DNA sequence: TGTGCCAGCAGCTTAGATAGCGGGATTGAAACCGGGGAGCTGTTTTTT.

This clone was counted between two and nine times. As DNA, the CDR3 is TGTGCCAAGAGGGTAGAGACTAACTATGGCTACACCTTC. Amino acid sequence: CAKRVETNYGYTF. The V gene is TRBV3-1 (or the pseudogene TRBV3-2), the J gene TRBJ1-2; D is uncertain. The CDR3 runs to 13 residues. CDR1 is LGHDT and CDR2 is YNNKEL in the germline V gene (reference sequence). V shed 10 bases and J shed 0 bases, with 12 bases lying between them.